Listed here is a single T cell receptor beta chain. The data stem from a study of shared clonotypes between healthy human individuals. Here immunoSEQ multiplex PCR was the method, and the copy in TCRdb shows in-frame clones only, minus some. The sample has more than 2,000,000 clones, around nine tenths seen once. CDR1 and CDR2 (germline): GTSNPN, SVGIG (reference sequence). Trimming cost V 4 bases and J 0 bases, with 21 bases left between them. The length of the CDR3 is 17 residues. V usage is TRBV30 and J usage is TRBJ1-1, with a tentative D call TRBD1 (6 bases). Specimen: naive CD4+ T cells sorted from blood. Subset indicated: CD45RA+ positively selected. The sequence came from a man aged 18-30 years in good health. The CDR3, as DNA: TGTGCCTGGACCCTGGGGGCCACCCCAATTATGAACACTGAAGCTTTCTTT. Translating gives CAWTLGATPIMNTEAFF.